These 2 T cell receptor beta chains were all obtained from the same sample, sequenced in a study of PD-L1 blockade in urothelial cancer. Sequencing used immunoSEQ multiplex PCR; TCRdb keeps in-frame clones, though not all of them. The sample has 70,000 to 100,000 clones; about 83% are singletons. Time point in this sample: pretreatment peripheral blood. The sample was PBMCs, taken around atezolizumab (anti-PD-L1) treatment. The receptors were sampled from a man between 60 and 75 years old with urothelial cancer.

The chain links TRBV7-9 to TRBJ1-6, with D perhaps matching TRBD1 (6 bases). Germline V gives CDR1 SEHNR, CDR2 FQNEAQ (reference sequence). V lost 5 bases to trimming and J lost 10 bases, with 21 bases between them. This CDR3 has 16 residues. CDR3 sequence reads: CASSTGLQGKGSPLHF. In DNA form, the CDR3 reads TGTGCCAGCAGCACCGGACTTCAGGGGAAGGGCTCACCCCTCCACTTT.

The chain uses TRBV7-6 and TRBJ2-3, with D tentatively TRBD1 (5 bases). V was pared by 7 bases and J by 6 bases, with 11 bases between. Looked up from germline, CDR1 is SGHVS and CDR2 is FNYEAQ. CDR3 length equals 12 residues. CDR3 sequence (DNA): TGTGCCAGCACCCTAAAGGGGGATACGCAGTATTTT. Translation gives CASTLKGDTQYF.